The clone carrying this TCR beta chain showed up many times. What it binds is unknown. V was pared by 7 bases and J by 1 base, with 10 bases between. The CDR3 has 13 residues. The V gene's germline CDR1 is SQVTM and CDR2 ANQGSEA. The data were taken from a study of metastatic and nonmetastatic thyroid tumors. Study context: Malignant and benign thyroid patients had repertoires compared in peripheral blood and tumor or nodule tissue.

Study outcomes and limitations: Across blood and tumor, TCR beta diversity in malignant thyroid tumors was reportedly significantly higher than in benign nodules.

None of the patients had undergone any treatment ahead of thyroid surgery. Authors' analysis steps: Clinicopathological groups differed in CDR3, with these differences serving to build a distant-metastasis classifier for papillary thyroid cancer. TCRdb reprocessed the PCR reads via MiXCR. What appears here as the V and J calls and clone size reflects TCRdb's work, not the paper's. Here the sample spans 35,000 to 55,000 clones, about 22% being singletons. The chain employs TRBV29-1 and TRBJ2-2; no definite D call. This sequence originates from a male donor with papillary thyroid cancer or a benign thyroid nodule (not recorded which). Some clones in this sample may be carry-over from other donors' samples. The material sequenced was blood. CDR3 coding DNA: TGCAGCGGACGCCAGGAGAACACCGGGGAGCTGTTTTTT. It codes for CSGRQENTGELFF.